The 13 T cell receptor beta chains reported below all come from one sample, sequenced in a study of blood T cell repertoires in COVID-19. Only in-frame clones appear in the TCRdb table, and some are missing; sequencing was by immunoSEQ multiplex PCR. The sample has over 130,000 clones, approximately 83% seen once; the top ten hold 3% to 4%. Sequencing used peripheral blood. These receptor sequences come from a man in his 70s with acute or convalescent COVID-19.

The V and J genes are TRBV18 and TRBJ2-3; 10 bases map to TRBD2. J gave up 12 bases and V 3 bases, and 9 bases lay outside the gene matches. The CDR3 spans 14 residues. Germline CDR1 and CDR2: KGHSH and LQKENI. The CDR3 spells CASSPPLAGEFQYF. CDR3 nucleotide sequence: TGTGCCAGCTCACCGCCCCTAGCGGGAGAATTCCAGTATTTT.

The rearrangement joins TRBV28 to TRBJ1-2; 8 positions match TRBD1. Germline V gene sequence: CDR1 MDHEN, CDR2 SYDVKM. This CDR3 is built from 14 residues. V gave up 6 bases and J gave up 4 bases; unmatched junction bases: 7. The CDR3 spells CASSSGQALYGYTF. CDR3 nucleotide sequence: TGTGCCAGCAGCTCGGGACAGGCCCTCTATGGCTACACCTTC.

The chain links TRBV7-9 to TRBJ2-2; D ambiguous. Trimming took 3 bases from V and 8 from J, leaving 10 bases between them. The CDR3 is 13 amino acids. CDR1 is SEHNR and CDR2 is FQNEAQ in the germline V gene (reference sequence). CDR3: CASSLRPGGELFF. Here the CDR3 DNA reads TGTGCCAGCAGCTTGAGACCGGGTGGGGAGCTGTTTTTT.

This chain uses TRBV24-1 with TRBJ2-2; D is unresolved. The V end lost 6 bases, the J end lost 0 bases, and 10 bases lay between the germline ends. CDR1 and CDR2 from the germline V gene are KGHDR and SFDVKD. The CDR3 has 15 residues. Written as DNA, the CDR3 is TGTGCCACCAGTCAAGGCGGTACGAACACCGGGGAGCTGTTTTTT. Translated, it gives CATSQGGTNTGELFF.

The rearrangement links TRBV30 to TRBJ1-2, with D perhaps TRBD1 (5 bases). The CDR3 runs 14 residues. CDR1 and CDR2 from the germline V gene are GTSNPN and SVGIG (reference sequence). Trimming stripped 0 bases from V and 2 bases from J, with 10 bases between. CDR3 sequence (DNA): TGTGCCTGGAGTGTACAGGCCGGGAACTATGGCTACACCTTC. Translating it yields CAWSVQAGNYGYTF.

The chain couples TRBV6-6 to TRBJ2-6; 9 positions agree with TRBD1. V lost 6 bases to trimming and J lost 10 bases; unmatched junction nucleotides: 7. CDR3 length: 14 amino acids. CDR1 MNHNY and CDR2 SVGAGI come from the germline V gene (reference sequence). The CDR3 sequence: CASSRSGTGNVLTF. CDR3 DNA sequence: TGTGCCAGCAGCCGATCCGGGACAGGGAACGTCCTGACTTTC.

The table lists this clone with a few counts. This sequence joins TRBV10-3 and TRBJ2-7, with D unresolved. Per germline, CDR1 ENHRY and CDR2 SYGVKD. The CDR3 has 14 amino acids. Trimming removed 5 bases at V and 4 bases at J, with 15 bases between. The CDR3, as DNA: TGTGCCATCAGTCTGGGCCCCGGCAATTACGAGCAGTACTTC. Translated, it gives CAISLGPGNYEQYF.

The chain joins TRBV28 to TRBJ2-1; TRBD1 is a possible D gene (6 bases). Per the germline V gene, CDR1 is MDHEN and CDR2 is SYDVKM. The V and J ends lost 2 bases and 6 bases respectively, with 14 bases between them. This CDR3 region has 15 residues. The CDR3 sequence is CASSLADRRTNEQFF. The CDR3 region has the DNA TGTGCCAGCAGTTTAGCAGACAGGCGTACCAATGAGCAGTTCTTC. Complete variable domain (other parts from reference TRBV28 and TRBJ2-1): DVKVTQSSRYLVKRTGEKVFLECVQDMDHENMFWYRQDPGLGLRLIYFSYDVKMKEKGDIPEGYSVSREKKERFSLILESASTNQTSMYLCASSLADRRTNEQFFGPGTRLTVL.

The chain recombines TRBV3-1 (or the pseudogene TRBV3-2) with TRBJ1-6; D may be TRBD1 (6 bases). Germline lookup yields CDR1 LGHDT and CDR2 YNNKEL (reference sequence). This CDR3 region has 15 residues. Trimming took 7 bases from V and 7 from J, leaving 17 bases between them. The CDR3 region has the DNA TGTGCCAGCAACCTCGGACAGCCAGGGAATTCACCCCTCCACTTT. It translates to CASNLGQPGNSPLHF.

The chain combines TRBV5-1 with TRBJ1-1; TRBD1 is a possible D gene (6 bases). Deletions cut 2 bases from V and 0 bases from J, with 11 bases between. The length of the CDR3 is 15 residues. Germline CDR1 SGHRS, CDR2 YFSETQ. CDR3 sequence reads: CASSFGQPVNTEAFF. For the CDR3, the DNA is TGCGCCAGCAGCTTCGGACAGCCAGTGAACACTGAAGCTTTCTTT.

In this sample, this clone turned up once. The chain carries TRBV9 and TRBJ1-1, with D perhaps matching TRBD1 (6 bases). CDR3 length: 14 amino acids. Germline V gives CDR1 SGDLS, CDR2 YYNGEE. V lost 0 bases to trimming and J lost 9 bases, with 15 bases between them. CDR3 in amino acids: CASSVGTGPIQAFF. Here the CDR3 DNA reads TGTGCCAGCAGCGTAGGAACAGGGCCTATTCAAGCTTTCTTT.

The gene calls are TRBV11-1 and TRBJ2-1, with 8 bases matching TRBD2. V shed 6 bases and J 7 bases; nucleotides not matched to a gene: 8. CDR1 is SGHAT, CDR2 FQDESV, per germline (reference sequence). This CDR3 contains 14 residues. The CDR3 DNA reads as TGTGCCAGCAGGCCGGGAGGGCCAGGTAATGAGCAGTTCTTC. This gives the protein CASRPGGPGNEQFF.

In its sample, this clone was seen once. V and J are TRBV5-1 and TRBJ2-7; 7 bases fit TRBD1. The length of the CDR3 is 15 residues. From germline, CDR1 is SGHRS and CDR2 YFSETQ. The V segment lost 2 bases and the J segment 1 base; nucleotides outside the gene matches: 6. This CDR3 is CASSLLQGPSYEQYF. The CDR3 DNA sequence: TGCGCCAGCAGCTTACTACAGGGGCCATCCTACGAGCAGTACTTC.